This TCR beta chain was recovered during a study of control samples from healthy donors and cancer patients. Here immunoSEQ multiplex PCR was the method, and the copy in TCRdb shows in-frame clones only, minus some. The sample yields fewer than 250,000 clones, of which the top ten take up roughly 2%. V lost 8 bases, J lost 1 base, and 11 bases lay in between. CDR3 length: 12 amino acids. CDR1 and CDR2 (germline): SQVTM, ANQGSEA. Sequenced sample: blood. The rearrangement links TRBV29-1 to TRBJ1-2, with D possibly matching TRBD1 (5 bases). The TCR was taken from a woman aged 25-40 years in good health. The CDR3 sequence is CSFAGVNYGYTF. CDR3 nucleotide sequence: TGCAGCTTTGCGGGGGTTAACTATGGCTACACCTTC.